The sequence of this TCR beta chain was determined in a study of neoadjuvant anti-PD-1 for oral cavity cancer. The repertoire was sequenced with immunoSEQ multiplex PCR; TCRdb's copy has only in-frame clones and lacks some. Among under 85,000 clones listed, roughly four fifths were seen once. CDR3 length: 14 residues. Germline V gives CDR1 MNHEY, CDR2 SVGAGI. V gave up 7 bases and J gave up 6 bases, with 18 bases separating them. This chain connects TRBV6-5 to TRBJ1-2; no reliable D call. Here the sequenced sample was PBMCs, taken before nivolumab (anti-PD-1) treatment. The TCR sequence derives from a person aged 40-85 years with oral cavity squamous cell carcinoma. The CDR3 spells CASTKQGGWDGYTF. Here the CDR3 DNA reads TGTGCCAGCACCAAACAAGGAGGGTGGGATGGCTACACCTTC.